One TCR beta chain is described in this entry. Antigen specificity is unknown. These data come from a study of T cell repertoires in cytomegalovirus infection. Overall study context: Public TCR beta signatures indicated both CMV infection and matching HLA type.

Study conclusions and caveats: Cumulated frequencies of public TCR beta families served to identify carriers of CMV plus the relevant HLA. The ex vivo response was dominated by HLA-C-restricted CMV-specific TCR beta clonotypes.

J gave up 8 bases and V 6 bases, and 2 bases lay outside the gene matches. From germline, CDR1 is SGHVS and CDR2 FNYEAQ. The CDR3 runs to 12 residues. From the reads, TCRdb called clonotypes with MiXCR, one entry per CDR3 protein. Among approximately 250,000 distinct CDR3 sequences, approximately 22% were seen once, and the ten largest hold about 18%. This TCR was sampled from a human donor in good health (CMV status not recorded). Some clones in this sample may be carry-over from other donors' samples. The rearrangement uses TRBV7-6 and TRBJ2-1; TRBD2 matches 9 bases. Sequencing was carried out using CD8+ T cells from PBMCs. CDR3 in amino acids: CASRGLAYEQFF. The CDR3 DNA sequence: TGTGCCAGCAGGGGACTAGCCTATGAGCAGTTCTTC.